A single sample is the source of the 9 T cell receptor beta chains below, sequenced in a study of blood T cell repertoires in COVID-19. Profiling relied on immunoSEQ multiplex PCR, and the TCRdb table lists in-frame clones only, not all of them. The table records approximately 150,000 clones, about 86% of them present only once. The specimen sequenced was peripheral blood. The receptor source for this set is a human donor in a cohort sampled during active COVID-19.

This clone was found many times. The chain employs TRBV2 and TRBJ1-5, with 7 bases that match TRBD1. The CDR3 is 15 residues long. V shed 5 bases, J shed 7 bases, and the junction held 11 bases outside the gene matches. CDR1 and CDR2 from the germline V gene are SNHLY and FYNNEI. CDR3 loop: CASSSSTGTKQPQHF. As DNA, the CDR3 is TGTGCCAGCAGTTCATCGACAGGGACGAAACAGCCCCAGCATTTT.

In its sample, this clone was seen a few times. This chain uses TRBV7-2 with TRBJ1-5; unclear D gene. Germline V gene data show CDR1 as SGHTA and CDR2 as FQGNSA. With 5 bases removed from V and 3 bases from J, the gap between germline ends came to 11 bases. This CDR3 region has 14 residues. Here the CDR3 reads CASSPQVNNQPQHF. As DNA, the CDR3 is TGTGCCAGCAGCCCGCAGGTCAACAATCAGCCCCAGCATTTT.

This CDR3 is CASSLYTSGGSYNEQFF. The DNA for the CDR3 is TGTGCCAGCAGCTTATATACTTCAGGGGGCTCCTACAATGAGCAGTTCTTC. V is TRBV7-2 and J is TRBJ2-1; TRBD1 aligns across 7 bases. Germline CDR1 reads SGHTA; CDR2 reads FQGNSA. V dropped 2 bases and J dropped 0; count of bases not matched to a gene: 7. This CDR3 has 17 residues. The full variable domain, rest sourced from reference TRBV7-2 and TRBJ2-1, is GAGVSQSPSNKVTEKGKDVELRCDPISGHTALYWYRQSLGQGLEFLIYFQGNSAPDKSGLPSDRFSAERTGGSVSTLTIQRTQQEDSAVYLCASSLYTSGGSYNEQFFGPGTRLTVL.

The rearrangement joins TRBV2 to TRBJ2-5; 10 nucleotides line up with TRBD1. The CDR3 contains 14 residues. Germline CDR1 is SNHLY and CDR2 is FYNNEI. V dropped 4 bases and J dropped 3; count of bases not matched to a gene: 2. DNA of the CDR3: TGTGCCAGCAGTGTCGGGACAGGGGAAGAGACCCAGTACTTC. Translated: CASSVGTGEETQYF.

The genes are TRBV21-1 and TRBJ2-3; the table gives TRBD2 as D, unverified against the DNA. TRBV21-1 is described as a pseudogene. CDR3 length: 16 residues. The CDR3 here is CASSNKLAGSTDTQYF. In DNA form, the CDR3 reads TGTGCCAGCAGCAACAAACTAGCGGGAAGCACAGATACGCAGTATTTT.

This clone appeared a single time. The J gene is TRBJ2-5, the V gene TRBV5-6; 10 bases are shared with TRBD2. Unmatched junction bases numbered 5, after V lost 1 base and J lost 2 bases. Germline V CDR1 and CDR2: SGHDT, YYEEEE. The CDR3 extends over 16 amino acids. CDR3 sequence reads: CASSLPGLAEQETQYF. The CDR3 DNA sequence: TGTGCCAGCAGCTTGCCCGGACTAGCGGAGCAAGAGACCCAGTACTTC.

The V call is TRBV29-1, the J call TRBJ2-7, with 7 bases aligning to TRBD1. With 5 bases clipped from V and 3 bases from J, the junction kept 4 bases outside the gene matches. The CDR3 extends over 12 amino acids. Germline V gives CDR1 SQVTM, CDR2 ANQGSEA. The chain's CDR3 is CSVSRQGYEQYF. DNA of the CDR3: TGCAGCGTTTCCCGACAGGGCTACGAGCAGTACTTC.

This chain joins TRBV7-2 and TRBJ2-7, with D maybe TRBD1 (6 bases). Germline V CDR1 and CDR2: SGHTA, FQGNSA. Trimming cost V 5 bases and J 0 bases, with 14 bases left between them. CDR3 length equals 15 residues. Written as DNA, the CDR3 is TGTGCCAGCAGCGTAACAACAGGGAGCTCCTACGAGCAGTACTTC. This translates into CASSVTTGSSYEQYF.

The count of this clone is one. The chain carries TRBV7-9 and TRBJ1-4; the D is unclear. The CDR3 has 14 residues. Deletions cut 5 bases from V and 7 bases from J, with 14 bases between. The V gene's germline CDR1 is SEHNR and CDR2 FQNEAQ (reference sequence). The CDR3 region is CASSLITTGEKLFF. The CDR3 DNA follows: TGTGCCAGCAGCCTCATTACGACGGGTGAAAAACTGTTTTTT.